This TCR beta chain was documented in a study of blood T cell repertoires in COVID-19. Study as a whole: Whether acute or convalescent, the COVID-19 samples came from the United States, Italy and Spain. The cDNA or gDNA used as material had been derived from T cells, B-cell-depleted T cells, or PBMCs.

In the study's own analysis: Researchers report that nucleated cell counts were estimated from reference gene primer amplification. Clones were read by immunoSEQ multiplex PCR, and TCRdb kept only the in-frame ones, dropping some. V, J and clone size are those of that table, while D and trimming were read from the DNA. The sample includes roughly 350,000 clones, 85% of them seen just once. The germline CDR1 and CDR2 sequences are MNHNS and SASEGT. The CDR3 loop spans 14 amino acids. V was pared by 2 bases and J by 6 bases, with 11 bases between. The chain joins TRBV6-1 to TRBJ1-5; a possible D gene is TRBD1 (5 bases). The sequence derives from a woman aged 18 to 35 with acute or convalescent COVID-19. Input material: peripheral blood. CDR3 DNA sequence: TGTGCCAGCAGTGAATCAGACAGATTTCAGCCCCAGCATTTT. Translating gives CASSESDRFQPQHF.